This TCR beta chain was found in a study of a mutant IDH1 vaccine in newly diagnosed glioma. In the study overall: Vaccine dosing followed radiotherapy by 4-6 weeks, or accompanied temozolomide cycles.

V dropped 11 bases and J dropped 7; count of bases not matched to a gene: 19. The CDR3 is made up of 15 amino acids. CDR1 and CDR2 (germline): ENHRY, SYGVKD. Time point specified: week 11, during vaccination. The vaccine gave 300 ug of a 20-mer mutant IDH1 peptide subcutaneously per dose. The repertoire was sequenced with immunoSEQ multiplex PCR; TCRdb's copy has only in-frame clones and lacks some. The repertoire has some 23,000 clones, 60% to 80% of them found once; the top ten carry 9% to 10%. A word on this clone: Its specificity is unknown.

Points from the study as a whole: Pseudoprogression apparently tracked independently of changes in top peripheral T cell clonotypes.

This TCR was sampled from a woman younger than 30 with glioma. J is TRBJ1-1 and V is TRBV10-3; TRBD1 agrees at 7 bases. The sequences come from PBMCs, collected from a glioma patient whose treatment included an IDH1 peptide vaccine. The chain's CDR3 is CAGSRTGPKEGEAFF. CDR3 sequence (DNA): TGTGCCGGATCCCGGACAGGCCCGAAGGAGGGTGAAGCTTTCTTT.